This T cell receptor beta chain appears in the sequencing data of a study of T cells in Graves' hyperthyroidism and ophthalmopathy. The CDR3 length is 15 residues. The ends lost 5 bases at V and 2 bases at J; junction bases unmatched: 7. Looked up from germline, CDR1 is SNHLY and CDR2 is FYNNEI. Amplification yielded TCR beta CDR3 regions, with RNA transcripts as the source. HTBI primers were the set used in a first-round RT-PCR of the TCR CDR3. TCRdb fed the multiplex PCR reads into MiXCR, producing one record per CDR3 protein. The repertoire holds 500,000 to 650,000 distinct CDR3 sequences, 40% to 50% seen once, with about 45% in the top ten.

The clonotype was recovered from an adult woman with Graves' disease, either hyperthyroidism or ophthalmopathy (not recorded which). Sequencing was performed on peripheral blood or thyroid tissue (not recorded which). The chain employs TRBV2 and TRBJ1-2; 8 bases line up with TRBD1. CDR3 sequence (DNA): TGTGCCAGCAGTTCCCGACAGGGGACAAACTATGGCTACACCTTC. Encoded protein: CASSSRQGTNYGYTF.